These T cell receptor beta chains were read from a single sample in a study of human T cells and chemical hapten exposure. In TCRdb, the RACE reads were re-called with MiXCR into one record per CDR3 protein. The sample carries 150,000 to 200,000 distinct CDR3 sequences, around 13% recorded once. The sample consisted of whole blood, taken in connection with sensitization to the hapten diphenylcyclopropenone (DPC). The receptor set was obtained from a woman in her 30s with alopecia areata. Some clones in this sample may be carry-over from other donors' samples. Both conserved end residues are part of each CDR3. Fields, in order: CDR3 DNA, CDR3 protein, D gene, V gene, clone size, J gene. The D gene is left open where the match is weak. A row's size may be missing; if present it is once, few, many or a size class.

CDR3nt: TGTGCCAGCCGGGGCAGCCCCGCGTCACCCCTCCACTTT
CDR3aa: CASRGSPASPLHF
d_gene: NA
v_gene: TRBV19
abundance: NA
j_gene: TRBJ1-6

CDR3nt: TGTGCCAGCAGTTTCTCAGGTTCTGGAGGGGCCAACGTCCTGACTTTC
CDR3aa: CASSFSGSGGANVLTF
d_gene: NA
v_gene: TRBV12-3/TRBV12-4
abundance: few
j_gene: TRBJ2-6

CDR3nt: TGTGCCAGCAGCTTAGCTAGTAGGTATGAGCAGTTCTTC
CDR3aa: CASSLASRYEQFF
d_gene: NA
v_gene: TRBV5-4
abundance: NA
j_gene: TRBJ2-1

CDR3nt: TGTGCCAGCAGTTTTGGCCGACAGGGGGTCGGCACCATATATTTT
CDR3aa: CASSFGRQGVGTIYF
d_gene: TRBD1
v_gene: TRBV28
abundance: few
j_gene: TRBJ1-3

CDR3nt: TGCAGTGCCTCCAGCTCATTGTACCTTGCGCAGTATTTT
CDR3aa: CSASSSLYLAQYF
d_gene: NA
v_gene: TRBV20-1
abundance: many
j_gene: TRBJ2-3

CDR3nt: TGCGCCAGCAGTGAGTCTTGGGGCTCCTATAATTCACCCCTCCACTTT
CDR3aa: CASSESWGSYNSPLHF
d_gene: NA
v_gene: TRBV10-2
abundance: few
j_gene: TRBJ1-6

CDR3nt: TGTGCCAGCAGTGAAGTTCGGGACAGGGTCTACGAGCAGTACTTC
CDR3aa: CASSEVRDRVYEQYF
d_gene: TRBD1
v_gene: TRBV6-1
abundance: few
j_gene: TRBJ2-7

CDR3nt: TGTGCCAGCAGTTTGGCAACTAGCGGGAGTTTTAATGAGCAGTTCTTC
CDR3aa: CASSLATSGSFNEQFF
d_gene: TRBD2
v_gene: TRBV27
abundance: NA
j_gene: TRBJ2-1

CDR3nt: TGTGCCAGCTCACCTTCCGGGACAGGACGTTCTGGGGCCAACGTCCTGACTTTC
CDR3aa: CASSPSGTGRSGANVLTF
d_gene: TRBD1
v_gene: TRBV18
abundance: many
j_gene: TRBJ2-6

CDR3nt: TGTGCCAGCAGCCACAACACGAACACCGGGGAGCTGTTTTTT
CDR3aa: CASSHNTNTGELFF
d_gene: NA
v_gene: TRBV3-1
abundance: many
j_gene: TRBJ2-2

CDR3nt: TGTGCCTGGAGTGTACGCAGTTACACCGGGGAGCTGTTTTTT
CDR3aa: CAWSVRSYTGELFF
d_gene: NA
v_gene: TRBV30
abundance: NA
j_gene: TRBJ2-2

CDR3nt: TGTGCCAGCAGCAAAGCCCGGGACGGGAGGGCGGCTAGTGAGCAGTTCTTC
CDR3aa: CASSKARDGRAASEQFF
d_gene: NA
v_gene: TRBV21-1
abundance: few
j_gene: TRBJ2-1

CDR3nt: TGCAGTGCTAGAGATTCGGACAGGGTAGGAGGCTACACCTTC
CDR3aa: CSARDSDRVGGYTF
d_gene: TRBD1
v_gene: TRBV20-1
abundance: NA
j_gene: TRBJ1-2

CDR3nt: TGCAGCGTTGACGAAAGGGGAAATACGCAGTATTTT
CDR3aa: CSVDERGNTQYF
d_gene: NA
v_gene: TRBV29-1
abundance: few
j_gene: TRBJ2-3

CDR3nt: TGTGCCAGCAGAACAGATCGGGGGGAGCTGTTTTTT
CDR3aa: CASRTDRGELFF
d_gene: NA
v_gene: TRBV6-1
abundance: NA
j_gene: TRBJ2-2

CDR3nt: TGTGCCAGCTCACCATTGGCAGAAGCTCTAAATGGCTACACCTTC
CDR3aa: CASSPLAEALNGYTF
d_gene: NA
v_gene: TRBV18
abundance: few
j_gene: TRBJ1-2

CDR3nt: TGTGCCAGCAGCTTTTCGGGGGGCCGAAGATACGAGCAGTACTTC
CDR3aa: CASSFSGGRRYEQYF
d_gene: NA
v_gene: TRBV11-1
abundance: NA
j_gene: TRBJ2-7

CDR3nt: TGTGCCAGCAGTTTATTGCACGGGGCTAGCGAGCCCGGGTTGAGCACAGATACGCAGTATTTT
CDR3aa: CASSLLHGASEPGLSTDTQYF
d_gene: NA
v_gene: TRBV28
abundance: NA
j_gene: TRBJ2-3

CDR3nt: TGTGCCAGCAGTGAGGATCGGCTGCAGCGGAGGTTCTTC
CDR3aa: CASSEDRLQRRFF
d_gene: NA
v_gene: TRBV2
abundance: few
j_gene: TRBJ2-1

CDR3nt: TGCAGTGCTAGGGGAACCCGCACTGAAGCTTTCTTT
CDR3aa: CSARGTRTEAFF
d_gene: NA
v_gene: TRBV20-1
abundance: few
j_gene: TRBJ1-1

CDR3nt: TGTGCCAGCAGCCCAGAGGGCACGGGTGAAAAACTGTTTTTT
CDR3aa: CASSPEGTGEKLFF
d_gene: NA
v_gene: TRBV12-3/TRBV12-4
abundance: many
j_gene: TRBJ1-4

CDR3nt: TGTGCCAGCAGTTTAACGACAGCCAGCACGGCTTTCTTT
CDR3aa: CASSLTTASTAFF
d_gene: NA
v_gene: TRBV27
abundance: few
j_gene: TRBJ1-1

CDR3nt: TGTGCCAGCAGTTTTCAGAACCCAACTAATGAAAAACTGTTTTTT
CDR3aa: CASSFQNPTNEKLFF
d_gene: NA
v_gene: TRBV12-3/TRBV12-4
abundance: NA
j_gene: TRBJ1-4

CDR3nt: TGCAGCGGGAGCAACACCGGGGAGCTGTTTTTT
CDR3aa: CSGSNTGELFF
d_gene: NA
v_gene: TRBV29-1
abundance: NA
j_gene: TRBJ2-2

CDR3nt: TGTGCCAGCAGCGCGTCCTACTACGAGCAGTACTTC
CDR3aa: CASSASYYEQYF
d_gene: NA
v_gene: TRBV7-9
abundance: NA
j_gene: TRBJ2-7

CDR3nt: TGTGCCATCGGCACCCCGCGGCTCTACGAGCAGTACTTC
CDR3aa: CAIGTPRLYEQYF
d_gene: NA
v_gene: TRBV10-3
abundance: few
j_gene: TRBJ2-7

CDR3nt: TGTGCCAGCAGCCTGGGGGCCGGGGGGGTGGAGACCCAGTACTTC
CDR3aa: CASSLGAGGVETQYF
d_gene: TRBD2
v_gene: TRBV4-2
abundance: few
j_gene: TRBJ2-5

CDR3nt: TGCGCCAGCAGCTTAGGTGGCCCACAGAGGGAGCAGTACTTC
CDR3aa: CASSLGGPQREQYF
d_gene: NA
v_gene: TRBV5-1
abundance: NA
j_gene: TRBJ2-7

CDR3nt: TGTGCCAGCAGTTACTCGTCGGGTGAGACCCAGTACTTC
CDR3aa: CASSYSSGETQYF
d_gene: NA
v_gene: TRBV6-5
abundance: NA
j_gene: TRBJ2-5

CDR3nt: TGTGCCAGCAGTTACACAAAAACCGGGACAGGGGATGGCTACACCTTC
CDR3aa: CASSYTKTGTGDGYTF
d_gene: TRBD1
v_gene: TRBV6-6
abundance: medium-sized
j_gene: TRBJ1-2